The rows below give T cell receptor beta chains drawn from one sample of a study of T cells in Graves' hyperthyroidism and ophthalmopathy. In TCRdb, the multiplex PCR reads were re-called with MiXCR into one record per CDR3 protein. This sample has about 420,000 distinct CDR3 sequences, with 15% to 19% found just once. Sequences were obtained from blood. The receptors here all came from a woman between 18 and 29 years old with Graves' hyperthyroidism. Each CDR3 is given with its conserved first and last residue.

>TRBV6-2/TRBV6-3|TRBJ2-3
CASKKEGDTQYF
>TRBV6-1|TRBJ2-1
CASSSRTSGFNEQFF
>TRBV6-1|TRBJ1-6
CASSPGQGWNSPLHF
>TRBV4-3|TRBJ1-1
CASSESNGTPFEAFF
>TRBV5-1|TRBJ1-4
CASSRRGIFDEKLFF
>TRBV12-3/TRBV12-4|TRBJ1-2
CASSFRSGTAYGYTF
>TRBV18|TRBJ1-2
CASSPVVQGTNYGYTF
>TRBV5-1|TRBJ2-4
CASSPDRGLQYF
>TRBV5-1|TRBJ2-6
CASSLGGLSGANVLTF
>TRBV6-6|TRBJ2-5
CASSYPGVRGKETQYF
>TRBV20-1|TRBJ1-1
CSARAIGGAFF
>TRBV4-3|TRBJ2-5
CASSQRVQGSETQYF
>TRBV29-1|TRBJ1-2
CSVGEGADYTF
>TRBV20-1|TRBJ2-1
CSASGQGLAEMSSYNEQFF
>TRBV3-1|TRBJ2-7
CASSAKVAGYDEQYF
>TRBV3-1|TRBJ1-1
CASSPYLGSHTEAFF
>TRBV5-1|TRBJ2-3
CASSWGGTTLTDTQYF
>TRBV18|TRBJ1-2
CASSPKEGNGYTF
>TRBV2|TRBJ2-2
CASSERQYTGEPFF
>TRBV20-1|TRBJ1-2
CSPKTGTNYGYTF
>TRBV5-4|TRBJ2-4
CASSFPGQDKNIQYF
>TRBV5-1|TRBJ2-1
CASSPGLAGELLNEQFF
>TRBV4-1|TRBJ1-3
CASSQVLIWPGNTIYF
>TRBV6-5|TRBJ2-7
CASSYSPTGGYEQYF
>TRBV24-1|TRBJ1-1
CATSDCVHQVNTEAFF
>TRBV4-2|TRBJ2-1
CASSQEISGEAGEQFF
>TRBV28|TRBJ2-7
CASSLRLAGGESYEQYF
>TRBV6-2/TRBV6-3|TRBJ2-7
CASGDRGVREQYF
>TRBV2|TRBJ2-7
CASSEGLAGGLSYEQYF
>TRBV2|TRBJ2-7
CASSERGFRRQQYF
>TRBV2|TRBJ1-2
CASRPGQGVNYGYTF
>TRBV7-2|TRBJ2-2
CASSRINTGELFF
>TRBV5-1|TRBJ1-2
CASSQQPVGHYGYTF
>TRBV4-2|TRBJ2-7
CASSQEARGLYEQYF
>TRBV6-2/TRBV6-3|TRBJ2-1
CASSSSGTRGHEQFF
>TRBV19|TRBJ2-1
CASSQRLAGAFYNEQFF
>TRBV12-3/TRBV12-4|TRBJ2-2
CASRKAGLDTGELFF
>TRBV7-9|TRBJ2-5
CASSLARGTEYQETQYF
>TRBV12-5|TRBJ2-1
CASGLPPGTSWSSYNEQFF
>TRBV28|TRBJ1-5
CASSLLVNPRDSQPQHF
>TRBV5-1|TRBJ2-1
CASSFRQGSYNEQFF
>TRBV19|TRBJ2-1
CASSIGRVRDEQFF
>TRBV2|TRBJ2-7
CASSAGTSSEQYF
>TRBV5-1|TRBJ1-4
CASSTDTRGNEKLFF
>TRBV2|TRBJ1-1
CASSMIAEAFF
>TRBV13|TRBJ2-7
CASSLPGQSTYEQYF
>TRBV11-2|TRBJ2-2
CASSLNTATGELFF
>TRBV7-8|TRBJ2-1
CASSLAPREGSYNEQFF
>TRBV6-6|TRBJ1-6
CASSYSTGSNSPLHF
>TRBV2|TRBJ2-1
CASEGTLSSYNEQFF
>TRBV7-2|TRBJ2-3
CASSPGGTSTDTQYF
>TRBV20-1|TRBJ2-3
CSPGQGGDTQYF
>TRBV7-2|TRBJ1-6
CASSPPWTGTRSPLHF
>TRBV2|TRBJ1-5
CASSEVGTGSQPQHF
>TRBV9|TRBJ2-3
CASSLSGLNGDTQYF
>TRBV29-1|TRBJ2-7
CSVEDTGTGVGEQYF
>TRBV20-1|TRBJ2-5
CSARDPTSFGETQYF
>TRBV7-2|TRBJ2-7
CASSLGSVSYEQYF
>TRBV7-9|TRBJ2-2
CASSASLAIEGGELFF